Listed here are 8 T cell receptor beta chains from one sample, sequenced in a study of blood T cell repertoires in COVID-19. Profiled with immunoSEQ multiplex PCR; TCRdb holds only in-frame clones, not every one. This table holds 200,000 to 250,000 clones, over 80% found once. Specimen: peripheral blood. Source of these receptors: a young man with COVID-19, enrolled during active disease.

The rearrangement links TRBV18 to TRBJ2-1; D call uncertain. Germline V gene sequence: CDR1 KGHSH, CDR2 LQKENI. This CDR3 contains 16 residues. Trimming pared 5 bases from V and 0 bases from J, leaving 14 bases between. In DNA, the CDR3 is TGTGCCAGCTCAACGCTTCAAAGGAGCTCCTACAATGAGCAGTTCTTC. Translating gives CASSTLQRSSYNEQFF.

The chain employs TRBV4-3 and TRBJ1-6; 8 bases match TRBD1. The CDR3 totals 13 residues. After removal of 4 bases from V and 10 bases from J, the junction contained 3 bases not matched to a gene. Germline lookup yields CDR1 LGHNA and CDR2 YSLEER. The CDR3 sequence is CASSLTGVSPLHF. The DNA of the CDR3 is TGCGCCAGCAGCCTGACAGGGGTCTCACCCCTCCACTTT.

The CDR3 sequence is CAWSVRPASSYNEQFF. The CDR3 coding sequence is TGTGCCTGGAGTGTACGCCCCGCTAGCTCCTACAATGAGCAGTTCTTC. The chain has TRBV30 and TRBJ2-1; no reliable D call. Germline assignment: CDR1 GTSNPN and CDR2 SVGIG (reference sequence). The V and J ends lost 0 bases and 0 bases respectively, with 12 bases between them. This CDR3 is built from 16 residues.

The gene calls are TRBV7-8 and TRBJ1-1, with D maybe TRBD1 (6 bases). The germline CDR1 and CDR2 sequences are SGHVS and FQNEAQ. V lost 1 base and J lost 1, with 7 bases in between. The CDR3 sequence is 14 residues long. The CDR3 nucleotides read TGTGCCAGCAGCTTAGTACAGGGGAACACTGAAGCTTTCTTT. Its translation: CASSLVQGNTEAFF.

The chain joins TRBV18 to TRBJ2-7, with 13 bases that match TRBD2. V dropped 1 base and J dropped 2; count of bases not matched to a gene: 8. CDR1 and CDR2 from the germline V gene are KGHSH and LQKENI. The CDR3 runs 18 residues. The CDR3 sequence: CASSPRQGGLAGTYEQYF. CDR3 nucleotides: TGTGCCAGCTCACCACGTCAAGGGGGACTAGCGGGAACCTACGAGCAGTACTTC. Looking up the rest from reference TRBV18 and TRBJ2-7 gives the full variable domain: NAGVMQNPRHLVRRRGQEARLRCSPMKGHSHVYWYRQLPEEGLKFMVYLQKENIIDESGMPKERFSAEFPKEGPSILRIQQVVRGDSAAYFCASSPRQGGLAGTYEQYFGPGTRLTVT.

The rearrangement uses TRBV2 and TRBJ1-4; D not certain. Germline CDR1 and CDR2: SNHLY and FYNNEI. Trimming pared 4 bases from V and 1 base from J, leaving 16 bases between. The CDR3 covers 17 residues. CDR3 amino acids: CASSAWNLVGTNEKLFF. CDR3 in DNA: TGTGCCAGCAGTGCTTGGAATCTAGTCGGAACTAATGAAAAACTGTTTTTT. The full variable domain, with the rest looked up from reference TRBV2 and TRBJ1-4, is EPEVTQTPSHQVTQMGQEVILRCVPISNHLYFYWYRQILGQKVEFLVSFYNNEISEKSEIFDDQFSVERPDGSNFTLKIRSTKLEDSAMYFCASSAWNLVGTNEKLFFGSGTQLSVL.

V usage is TRBV2 and J usage is TRBJ1-5, with 9 bases matching TRBD1. After removal of 6 bases from V and 4 bases from J, the junction contained 7 bases not matched to a gene. Germline CDR1 and CDR2: SNHLY and FYNNEI. The CDR3 runs 15 residues. CDR3 in amino acids: CASSKVGTGNQPQHF. The CDR3 bases are TGTGCCAGCAGCAAAGTTGGGACAGGGAATCAGCCCCAGCATTTT.

The chain uses TRBV28 and TRBJ2-7; 9 bases are a match to TRBD1. The CDR3 is made up of 15 amino acids. Trimming cost V 5 bases and J 2 bases; bases outside gene matches: 7. The germline V gene has CDR1 MDHEN and CDR2 SYDVKM. CDR3 in amino acids: CASSPRTGAAYEQYF. CDR3 nucleotides: TGTGCCAGCAGTCCCCGGACAGGGGCGGCCTACGAGCAGTACTTC.